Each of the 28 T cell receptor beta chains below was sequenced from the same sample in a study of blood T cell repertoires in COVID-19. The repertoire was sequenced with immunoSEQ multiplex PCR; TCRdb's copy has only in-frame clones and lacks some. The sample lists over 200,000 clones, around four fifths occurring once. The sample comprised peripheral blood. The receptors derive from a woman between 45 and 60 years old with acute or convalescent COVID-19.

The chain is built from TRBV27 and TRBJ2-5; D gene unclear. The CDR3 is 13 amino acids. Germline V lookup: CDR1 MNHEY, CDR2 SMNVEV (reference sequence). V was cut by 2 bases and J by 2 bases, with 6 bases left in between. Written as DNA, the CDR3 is TGTGCCAGCAGTTTAGGGCTTCAAGAGACCCAGTACTTC. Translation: CASSLGLQETQYF.

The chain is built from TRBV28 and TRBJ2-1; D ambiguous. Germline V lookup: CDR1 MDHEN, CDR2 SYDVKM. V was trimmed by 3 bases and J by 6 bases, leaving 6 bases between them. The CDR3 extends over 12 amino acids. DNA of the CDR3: TGTGCCAGCAGTTTTACTGTCAATGAGCAGTTCTTC. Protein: CASSFTVNEQFF.

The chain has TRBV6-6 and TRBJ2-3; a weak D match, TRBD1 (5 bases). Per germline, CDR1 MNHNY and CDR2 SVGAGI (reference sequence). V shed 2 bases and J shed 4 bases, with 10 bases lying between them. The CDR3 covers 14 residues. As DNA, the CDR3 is TGTGCCAGCAGTTACCAGGGAATTGCAGATACGCAGTATTTT. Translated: CASSYQGIADTQYF.

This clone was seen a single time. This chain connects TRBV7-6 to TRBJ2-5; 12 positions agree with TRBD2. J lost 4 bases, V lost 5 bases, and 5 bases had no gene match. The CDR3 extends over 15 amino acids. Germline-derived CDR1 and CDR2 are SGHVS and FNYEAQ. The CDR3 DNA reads TGTGCCAGCAGCGACCTAGCGGGAGGGGGAGAGACCCAGTACTTC. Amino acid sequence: CASSDLAGGGETQYF.

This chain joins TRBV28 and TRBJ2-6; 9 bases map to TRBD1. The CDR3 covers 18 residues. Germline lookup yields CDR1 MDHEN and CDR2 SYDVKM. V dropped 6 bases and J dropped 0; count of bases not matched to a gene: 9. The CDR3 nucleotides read TGTGCCAGCAGCCCCCCTGGGACAGGGAGCTCTGGGGCCAACGTCCTGACTTTC. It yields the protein CASSPPGTGSSGANVLTF.

As DNA, the CDR3 is TGTGCCACCAGTGATCCTACCTGGCGACAGGGTGGCACAGATACGCAGTATTTT. Encoded protein: CATSDPTWRQGGTDTQYF. The rearrangement joins TRBV24-1 to TRBJ2-3; 7 positions match TRBD1. Germline CDR1 and CDR2: KGHDR and SFDVKD. The CDR3 spans 18 residues. V was pared by 3 bases and J by 1 base, with 12 bases of the junction left unmatched.

As DNA, the CDR3 is TGTGCCAGCAGCGGGGAGGGCGGGAGCGAGACCCAGTACTTC. It codes for CASSGEGGSETQYF. The chain employs TRBV9 and TRBJ2-5; 7 bases line up with TRBD2. The CDR3 loop spans 14 amino acids. Germline V gene lookup returns CDR1 SGDLS and CDR2 YYNGEE. J was trimmed by 5 bases and V by 3 bases; bases with no gene match: 7.

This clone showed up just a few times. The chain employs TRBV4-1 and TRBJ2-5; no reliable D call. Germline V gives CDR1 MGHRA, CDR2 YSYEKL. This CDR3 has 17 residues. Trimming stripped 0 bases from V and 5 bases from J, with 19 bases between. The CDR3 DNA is TGCGCCAGCAGCCAAGATCTCATGCCCAGGATGGATGAGACCCAGTACTTC. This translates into CASSQDLMPRMDETQYF.

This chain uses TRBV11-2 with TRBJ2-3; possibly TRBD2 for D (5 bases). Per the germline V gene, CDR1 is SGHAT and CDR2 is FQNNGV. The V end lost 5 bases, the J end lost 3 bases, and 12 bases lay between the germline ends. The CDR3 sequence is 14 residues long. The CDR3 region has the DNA TGTGCCAGCAGCGGGAGCGAGAGGACAGATACGCAGTATTTT. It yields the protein CASSGSERTDTQYF.

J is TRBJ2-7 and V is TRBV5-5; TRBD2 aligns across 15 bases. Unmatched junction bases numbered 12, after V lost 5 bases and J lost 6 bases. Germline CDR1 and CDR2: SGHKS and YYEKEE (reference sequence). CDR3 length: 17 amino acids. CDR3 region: CASSFGLAGGPIGEQYF. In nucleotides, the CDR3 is TGTGCCAGCAGTTTCGGACTAGCGGGAGGGCCTATCGGCGAGCAGTACTTC.

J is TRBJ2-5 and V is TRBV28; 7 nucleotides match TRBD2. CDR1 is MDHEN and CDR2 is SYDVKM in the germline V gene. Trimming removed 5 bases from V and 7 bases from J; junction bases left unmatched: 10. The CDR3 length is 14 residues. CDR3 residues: CASSSGGSWGTQYF. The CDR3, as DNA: TGTGCCAGCAGTAGTGGCGGGAGTTGGGGGACCCAGTACTTC. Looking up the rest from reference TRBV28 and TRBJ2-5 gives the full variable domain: DVKVTQSSRYLVKRTGEKVFLECVQDMDHENMFWYRQDPGLGLRLIYFSYDVKMKEKGDIPEGYSVSREKKERFSLILESASTNQTSMYLCASSSGGSWGTQYFGPGTRLLVL.

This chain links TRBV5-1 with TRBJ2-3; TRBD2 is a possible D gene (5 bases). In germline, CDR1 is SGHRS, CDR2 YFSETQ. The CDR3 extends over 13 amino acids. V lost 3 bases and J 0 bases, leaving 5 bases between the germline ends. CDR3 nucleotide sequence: TGCGCCAGCAGCTGGACTAGCACAGATACGCAGTATTTT. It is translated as CASSWTSTDTQYF.

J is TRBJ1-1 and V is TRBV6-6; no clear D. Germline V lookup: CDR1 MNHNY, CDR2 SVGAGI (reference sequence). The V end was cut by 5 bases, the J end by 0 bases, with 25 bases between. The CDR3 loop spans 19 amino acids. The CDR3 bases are TGTGCCAGCAGTCCTGCCGGACTATTAACCCGAGCTTTGAACACTGAAGCTTTCTTT. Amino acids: CASSPAGLLTRALNTEAFF.

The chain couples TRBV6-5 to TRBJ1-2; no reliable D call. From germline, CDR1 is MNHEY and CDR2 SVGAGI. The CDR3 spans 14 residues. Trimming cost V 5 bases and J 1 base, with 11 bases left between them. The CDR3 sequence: CASSLAHNNYGYTF. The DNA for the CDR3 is TGTGCCAGCAGTCTGGCTCACAATAACTATGGCTACACCTTC.

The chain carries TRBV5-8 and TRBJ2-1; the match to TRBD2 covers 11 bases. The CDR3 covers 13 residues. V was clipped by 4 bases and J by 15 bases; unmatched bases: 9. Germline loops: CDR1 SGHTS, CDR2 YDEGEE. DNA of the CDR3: TGTGCCAGCAGCGGACGACTAGCGGGAATTCGGTTCTTC. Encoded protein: CASSGRLAGIRFF.

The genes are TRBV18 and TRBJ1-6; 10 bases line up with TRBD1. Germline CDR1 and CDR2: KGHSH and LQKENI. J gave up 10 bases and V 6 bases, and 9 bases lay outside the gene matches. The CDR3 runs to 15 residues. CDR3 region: CASSPSGQGTSPLHF. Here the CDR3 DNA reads TGTGCCAGCTCCCCCTCGGGACAGGGGACATCACCCCTCCACTTT.

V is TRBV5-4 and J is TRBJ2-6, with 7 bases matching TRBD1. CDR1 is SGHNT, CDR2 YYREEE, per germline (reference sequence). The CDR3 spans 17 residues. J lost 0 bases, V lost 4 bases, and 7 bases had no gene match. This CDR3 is CASSGGQDNSGANVLTF. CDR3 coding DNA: TGTGCCAGCAGCGGTGGACAGGATAACTCTGGGGCCAACGTCCTGACTTTC.

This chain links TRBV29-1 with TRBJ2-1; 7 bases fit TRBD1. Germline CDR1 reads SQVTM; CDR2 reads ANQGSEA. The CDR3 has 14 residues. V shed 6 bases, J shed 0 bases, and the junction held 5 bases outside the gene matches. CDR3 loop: CSVRTGVSYNEQFF. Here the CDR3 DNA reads TGCAGCGTCCGGACAGGAGTCTCCTACAATGAGCAGTTCTTC.

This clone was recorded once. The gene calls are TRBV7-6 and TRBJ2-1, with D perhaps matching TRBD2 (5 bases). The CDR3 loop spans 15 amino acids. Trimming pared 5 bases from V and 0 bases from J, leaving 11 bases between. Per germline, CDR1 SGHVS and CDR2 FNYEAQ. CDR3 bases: TGTGCCAGCAGCCCCTCCCGGGACTCCTACAATGAGCAGTTCTTC. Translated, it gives CASSPSRDSYNEQFF.

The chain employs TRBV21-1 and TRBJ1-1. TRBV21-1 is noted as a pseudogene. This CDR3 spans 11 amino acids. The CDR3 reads CATLGDTEAFF. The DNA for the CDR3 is TGTGCCACCCTCGGGGACACTGAAGCTTTCTTT.

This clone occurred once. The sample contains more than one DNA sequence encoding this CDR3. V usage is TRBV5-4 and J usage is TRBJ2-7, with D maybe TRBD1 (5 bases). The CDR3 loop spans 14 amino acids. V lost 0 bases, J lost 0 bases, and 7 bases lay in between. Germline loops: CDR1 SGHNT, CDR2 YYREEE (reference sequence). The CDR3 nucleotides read TGTGCCAGCAGCTTGGACAGGAGCTCCTACGAGCAGTACTTC. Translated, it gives CASSLDRSSYEQYF.

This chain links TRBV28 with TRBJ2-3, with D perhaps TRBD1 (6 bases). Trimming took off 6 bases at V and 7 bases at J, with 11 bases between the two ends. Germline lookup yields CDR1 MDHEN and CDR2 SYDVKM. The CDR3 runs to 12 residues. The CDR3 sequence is CASSRQANTQYF. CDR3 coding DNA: TGTGCCAGCAGCCGACAGGCTAATACGCAGTATTTT.

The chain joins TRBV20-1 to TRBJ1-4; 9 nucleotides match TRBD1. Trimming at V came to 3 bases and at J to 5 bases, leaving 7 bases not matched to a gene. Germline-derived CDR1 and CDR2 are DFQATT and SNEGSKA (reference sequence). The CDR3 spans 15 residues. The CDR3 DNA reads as TGCAGTGCTAGTACCCCCGGGACAGGGAATGAAAAACTGTTTTTT. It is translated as CSASTPGTGNEKLFF.

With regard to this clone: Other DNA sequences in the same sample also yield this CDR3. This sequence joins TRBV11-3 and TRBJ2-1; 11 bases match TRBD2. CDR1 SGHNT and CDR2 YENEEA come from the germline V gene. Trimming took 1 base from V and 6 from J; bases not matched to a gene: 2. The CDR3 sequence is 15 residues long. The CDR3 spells CASSLGLAGGNEQFF. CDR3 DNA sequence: TGTGCCAGCAGCTTAGGGCTAGCGGGGGGCAATGAGCAGTTCTTC.

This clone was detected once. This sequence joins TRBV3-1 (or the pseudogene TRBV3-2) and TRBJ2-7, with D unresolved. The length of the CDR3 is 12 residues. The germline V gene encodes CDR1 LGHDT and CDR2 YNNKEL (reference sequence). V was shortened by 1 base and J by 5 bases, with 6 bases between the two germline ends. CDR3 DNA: TGTGCCAGCAGCCAAGGACTGGACGAGCAGTACTTC. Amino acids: CASSQGLDEQYF.

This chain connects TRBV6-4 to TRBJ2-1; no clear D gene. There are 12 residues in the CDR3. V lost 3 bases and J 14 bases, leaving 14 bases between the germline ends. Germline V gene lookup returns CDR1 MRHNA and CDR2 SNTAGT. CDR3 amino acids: CASSEDGLGKFF. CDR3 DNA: TGTGCCAGCAGTGAAGACGGTCTAGGAAAGTTCTTC.

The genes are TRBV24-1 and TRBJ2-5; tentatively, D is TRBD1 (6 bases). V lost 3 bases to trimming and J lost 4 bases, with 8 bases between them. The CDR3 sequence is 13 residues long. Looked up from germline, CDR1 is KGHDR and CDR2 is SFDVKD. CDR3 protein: CATSDGRGETQYF. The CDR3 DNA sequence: TGTGCCACCAGTGATGGCAGGGGAGAGACCCAGTACTTC.

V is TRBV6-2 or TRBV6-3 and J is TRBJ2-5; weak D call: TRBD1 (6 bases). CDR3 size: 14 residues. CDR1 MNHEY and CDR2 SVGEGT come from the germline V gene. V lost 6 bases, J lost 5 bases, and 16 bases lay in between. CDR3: CASSPQGRSETQYF. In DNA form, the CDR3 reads TGTGCCAGCAGCCCACAGGGTAGATCGGAGACCCAGTACTTC.